This T cell receptor beta chain was captured by sequencing in a study of T-cell reconstitution after alpha-beta-depleted transplantation in children. Germline V gene lookup returns CDR1 DFQATT and CDR2 SNEGSKA (reference sequence). Trimming removed 6 bases from V and 0 bases from J; junction bases left unmatched: 11. CDR3 length: 16 amino acids. Overall study findings and caveats: At the one-year point after transplant, T-cell counts and TCRbeta diversity were found to come mostly from T cells that had been newly produced. Expanded clones from the graft, numbering several hundred, reportedly supplied alpha-beta T cells about two months after transplant. Surviving thymic progenitors and recipient T cells were the source of high TCRbeta diversity at day 60 in some patients.

Construction of the TCRbeta library involved unique molecular identifiers. TCRdb re-analysed the PCR reads in MiXCR, keeping a single row per CDR3 protein. The sample lists approximately 1,000,000 distinct CDR3 sequences, 25% to 30% occurring once. In regard to this clonotype: Antigen: not known.

The clonotype originates from a boy under two years old who had a stem cell transplant for SCID, so the T cells may come from the graft donor. The material was PBMCs, mostly from graft donor cells, obtained 360 days after TCRalphabeta/CD19-depleted stem cell transplant. This chain connects TRBV20-1 to TRBJ2-4; 7 bases match TRBD2. The CDR3 region has the DNA TGCAGTGCCCCGACGGGGGGTACGCTAGCCAAAAACATTCAGTACTTC. As protein: CSAPTGGTLAKNIQYF.